These 9 T cell receptor beta chains were sequenced from one sample in a study of T-cell reconstitution after alpha-beta-depleted transplantation in children. Researchers prepared the TCRbeta library using unique molecular identifiers, the study reports. TCRdb re-derived calls from the PCR reads in MiXCR, one entry per CDR3 protein. This table has approximately 110,000 distinct CDR3 sequences, around 23% appearing once. Sequenced here: PBMCs, mostly from graft donor cells, sampled 180 days after TCRalphabeta/CD19-depleted stem cell transplant. The source is a male patient under 10 years old who had a stem cell transplant for chronic granulomatous disease, so the T cells may come from the graft donor.

This clonotype occurred many times. This chain connects TRBV29-1 to TRBJ2-5; D is uncertain. Trimming cost V 4 bases and J 5 bases, with 5 bases left between them. CDR1 is SQVTM and CDR2 is ANQGSEA in the germline V gene. CDR3 length: 10 amino acids. CDR3 sequence: CSVAHETQYF. The CDR3 coding sequence is TGCAGCGTTGCCCATGAGACCCAGTACTTC.

This clonotype was seen ten or more times. V gene TRBV12-3 or TRBV12-4 combines with J gene TRBJ1-5; D is perhaps TRBD1 (5 bases). V was clipped by 3 bases and J by 5 bases, with 8 bases between them. The length of the CDR3 is 13 residues. DNA for the CDR3: TGTGCCAGCAGTTTTGGAGGGGATCAGCCCCAGCATTTT. It codes for CASSFGGDQPQHF.

The genes are TRBV6-2 or TRBV6-3 and TRBJ2-1; D is perhaps TRBD1 (5 bases). V lost 5 bases to trimming and J lost 0 bases, with 23 bases between them. The CDR3 covers 19 residues. Germline CDR1 reads MNHEY; CDR2 reads SVGEGT. This CDR3 reads CASSNRTQAKESSYNEQFF. The CDR3 DNA follows: TGTGCCAGCAGTAACCGGACACAAGCGAAGGAGAGCTCCTACAATGAGCAGTTCTTC.

The chain links TRBV3-1 to TRBJ2-5; 12 nucleotides line up with TRBD2. Germline CDR1 is LGHDT and CDR2 is YNNKEL (reference sequence). CDR3 length: 16 residues. With V trimmed by 0 bases and J by 5 bases, 4 bases remained unmatched. CDR3 DNA sequence: TGTGCCAGCAGCCAAGACGGGACTAGCGGGTATGAGACCCAGTACTTC. Translated: CASSQDGTSGYETQYF.

This clonotype was recorded a few times. V and J are TRBV12-3 or TRBV12-4 and TRBJ2-4; 7 bases map to TRBD1. Trimming cost V 6 bases and J 8 bases; bases outside gene matches: 16. The CDR3 is made up of 16 amino acids. CDR3 residues: CASSLDRVRGVDIQYF. As DNA, the CDR3 is TGTGCCAGCAGCCTCGACAGGGTACGGGGAGTGGACATTCAGTACTTC.

This clonotype has just a few counts. The chain uses TRBV6-5 and TRBJ1-1, with 7 bases aligning to TRBD1. In germline, CDR1 is MNHEY, CDR2 SVGAGI. CDR3 length equals 15 residues. The junction had 4 bases not matched to a gene; V was cut back by 0 bases and J by 3 bases. CDR3: CASSYSRGLDTEAFF. For the CDR3, the DNA is TGTGCCAGCAGTTACTCGAGGGGGCTGGACACTGAAGCTTTCTTT.

In its sample, this clonotype was seen many times. The chain's CDR3 is CASTGGPRGVEQFF. DNA for the CDR3: TGTGCCAGCACCGGGGGACCTAGGGGCGTTGAGCAGTTCTTC. V and J are TRBV9 and TRBJ2-1; D may be TRBD2 (6 bases). The germline V and J ends were trimmed by 6 bases and 9 bases, with 19 bases remaining between them. CDR1 and CDR2 (germline): SGDLS, YYNGEE. This CDR3 has 14 residues. The full variable domain, rest sourced from reference TRBV9 and TRBJ2-1, is DSGVTQTPKHLITATGQRVTLRCSPRSGDLSVYWYQQSLDQGLQFLIQYYNGEERAKGNILERFSAQQFPDLHSELNLSSLELGDSALYFCASTGGPRGVEQFFGPGTRLTVL.

The rearrangement joins TRBV7-6 to TRBJ2-1; 9 bases are shared with TRBD2. With V trimmed by 5 bases and J by 2 bases, 4 bases remained unmatched. In germline, CDR1 is SGHVS, CDR2 FNYEAQ. The length of the CDR3 is 15 residues. The chain's CDR3 is CASSAKRGAYNEQFF. The CDR3 DNA sequence: TGTGCCAGCAGCGCCAAGCGGGGGGCCTACAATGAGCAGTTCTTC.

V and J are TRBV4-3 and TRBJ2-7, with unresolved D. V was trimmed by 0 bases and J by 3 bases, leaving 6 bases between them. Germline CDR1 reads LGHNA; CDR2 reads YSLEER. The CDR3 is made up of 13 amino acids. For the CDR3, the DNA is TGCGCCAGCAGCCAAGAAGGTAGCTACGAGCAGTACTTC. The encoded protein is CASSQEGSYEQYF.